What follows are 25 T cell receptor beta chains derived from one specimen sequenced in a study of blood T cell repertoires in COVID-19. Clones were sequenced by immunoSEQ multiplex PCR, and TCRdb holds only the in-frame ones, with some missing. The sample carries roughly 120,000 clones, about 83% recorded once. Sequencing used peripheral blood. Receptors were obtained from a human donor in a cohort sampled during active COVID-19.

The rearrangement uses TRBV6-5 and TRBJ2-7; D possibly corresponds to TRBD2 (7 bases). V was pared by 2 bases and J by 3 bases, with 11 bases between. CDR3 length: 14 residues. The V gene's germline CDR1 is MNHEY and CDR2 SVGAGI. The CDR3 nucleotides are TGTGCCAGCAGTTACAAAGGGGGGGGCTACGAGCAGTACTTC. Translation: CASSYKGGGYEQYF.

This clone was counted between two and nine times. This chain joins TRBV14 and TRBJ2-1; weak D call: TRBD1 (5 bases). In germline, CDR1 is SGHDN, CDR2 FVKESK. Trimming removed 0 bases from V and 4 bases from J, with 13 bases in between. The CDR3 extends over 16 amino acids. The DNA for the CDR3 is TGTGCCAGCAGCCAAGAACCCAGGGCTTGGTACAATGAGCAGTTCTTC. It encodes CASSQEPRAWYNEQFF.

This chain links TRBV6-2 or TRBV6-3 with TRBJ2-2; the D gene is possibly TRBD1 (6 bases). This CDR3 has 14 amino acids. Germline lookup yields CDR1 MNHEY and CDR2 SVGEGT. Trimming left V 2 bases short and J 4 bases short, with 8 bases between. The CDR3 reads CASSYRTATGELFF. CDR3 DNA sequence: TGTGCCAGCAGTTACAGGACAGCCACCGGGGAGCTGTTTTTT.

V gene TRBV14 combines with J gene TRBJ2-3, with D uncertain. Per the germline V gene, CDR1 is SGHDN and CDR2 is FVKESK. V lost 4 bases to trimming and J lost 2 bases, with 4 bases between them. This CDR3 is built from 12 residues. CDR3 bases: TGTGCCAGCAGCCTCCACACAGATACGCAGTATTTT. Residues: CASSLHTDTQYF.

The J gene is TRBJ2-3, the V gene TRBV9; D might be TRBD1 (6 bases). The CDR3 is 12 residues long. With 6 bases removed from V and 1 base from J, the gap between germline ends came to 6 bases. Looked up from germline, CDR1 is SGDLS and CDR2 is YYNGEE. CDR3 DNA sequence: TGTGCCAGCAAGGGGGGCACAGATACGCAGTATTTT. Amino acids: CASKGGTDTQYF.

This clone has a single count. The CDR3 reads CASSLGGTSAQETQYF. DNA of the CDR3: TGTGCCAGCAGCCTAGGAGGGACTAGCGCACAAGAGACCCAGTACTTC. V usage is TRBV7-3 and J usage is TRBJ2-5; 10 nucleotides match TRBD2. With 5 bases clipped from V and 2 bases from J, the junction kept 8 bases outside the gene matches. The CDR3 runs 16 residues. The germline V gene has CDR1 SGHTA and CDR2 FQGTGA.

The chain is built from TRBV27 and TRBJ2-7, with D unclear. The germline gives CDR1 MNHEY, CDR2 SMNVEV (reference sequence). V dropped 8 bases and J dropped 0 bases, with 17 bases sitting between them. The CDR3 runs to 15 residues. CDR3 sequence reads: CASPRVVKSSYEQYF. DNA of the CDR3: TGTGCCAGCCCCCGGGTCGTCAAAAGCTCCTACGAGCAGTACTTC.

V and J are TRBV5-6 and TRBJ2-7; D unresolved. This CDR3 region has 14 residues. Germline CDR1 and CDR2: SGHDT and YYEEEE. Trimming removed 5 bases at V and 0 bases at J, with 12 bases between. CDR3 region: CASSLRGVSYEQYF. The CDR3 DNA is TGTGCCAGCAGTCTCCGCGGAGTCTCCTACGAGCAGTACTTC.

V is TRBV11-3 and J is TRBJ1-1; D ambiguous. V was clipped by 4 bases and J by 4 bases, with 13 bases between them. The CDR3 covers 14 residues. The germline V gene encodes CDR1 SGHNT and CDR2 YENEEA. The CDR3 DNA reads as TGTGCCAGCAGCTGGGCAGGTGAGACCACTGAAGCTTTCTTT. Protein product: CASSWAGETTEAFF.

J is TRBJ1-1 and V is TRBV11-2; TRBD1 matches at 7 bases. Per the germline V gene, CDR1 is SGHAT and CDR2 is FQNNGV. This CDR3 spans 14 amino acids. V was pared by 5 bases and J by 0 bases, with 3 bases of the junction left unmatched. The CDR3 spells CASSPGQMNTEAFF. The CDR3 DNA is TGTGCCAGCAGCCCGGGACAGATGAACACTGAAGCTTTCTTT.

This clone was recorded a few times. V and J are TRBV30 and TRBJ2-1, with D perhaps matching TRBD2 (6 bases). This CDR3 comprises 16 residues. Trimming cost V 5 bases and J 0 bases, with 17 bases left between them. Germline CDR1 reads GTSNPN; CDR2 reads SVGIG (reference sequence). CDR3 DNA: TGTGCCTGGGGAAGGGGCGGGGCGAGCTCCTACAATGAGCAGTTCTTC. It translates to CAWGRGGASSYNEQFF.

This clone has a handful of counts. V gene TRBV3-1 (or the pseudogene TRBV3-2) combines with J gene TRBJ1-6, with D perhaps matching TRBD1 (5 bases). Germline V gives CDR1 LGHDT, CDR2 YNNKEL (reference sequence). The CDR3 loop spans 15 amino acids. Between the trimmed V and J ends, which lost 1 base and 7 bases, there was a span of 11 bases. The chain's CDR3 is CASSQGGDSNSPLHF. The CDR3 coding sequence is TGTGCCAGCAGCCAAGGCGGGGACTCGAATTCACCCCTCCACTTT.

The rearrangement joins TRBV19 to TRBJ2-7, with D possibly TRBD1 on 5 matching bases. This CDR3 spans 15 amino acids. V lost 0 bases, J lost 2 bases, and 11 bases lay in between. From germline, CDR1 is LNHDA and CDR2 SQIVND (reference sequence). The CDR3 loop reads CASSIDRSGTYEQYF. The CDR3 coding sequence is TGTGCCAGTAGTATAGATCGATCAGGGACCTACGAGCAGTACTTC.

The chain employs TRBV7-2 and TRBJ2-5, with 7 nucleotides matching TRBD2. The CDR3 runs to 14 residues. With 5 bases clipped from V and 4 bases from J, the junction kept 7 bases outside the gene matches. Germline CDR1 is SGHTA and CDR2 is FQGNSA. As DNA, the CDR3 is TGTGCCAGCAGCCGCCAGCCTAGCGGAGAGACCCAGTACTTC. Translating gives CASSRQPSGETQYF.

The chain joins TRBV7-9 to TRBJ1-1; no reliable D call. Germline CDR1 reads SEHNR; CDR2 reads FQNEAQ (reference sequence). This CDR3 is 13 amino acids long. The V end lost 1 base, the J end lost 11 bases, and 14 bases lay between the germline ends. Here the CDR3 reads CASSLVEGGRAFF. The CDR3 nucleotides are TGTGCCAGCAGCTTAGTTGAGGGCGGTCGTGCTTTCTTT.

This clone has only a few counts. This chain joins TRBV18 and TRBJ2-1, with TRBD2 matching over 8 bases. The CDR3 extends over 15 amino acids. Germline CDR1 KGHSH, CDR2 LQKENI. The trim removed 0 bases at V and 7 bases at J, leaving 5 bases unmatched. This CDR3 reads CASSPPGTSGNEQFF. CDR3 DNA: TGTGCCAGCTCACCACCGGGAACTAGCGGTAATGAGCAGTTCTTC. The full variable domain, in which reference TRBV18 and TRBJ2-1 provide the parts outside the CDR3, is NAGVMQNPRHLVRRRGQEARLRCSPMKGHSHVYWYRQLPEEGLKFMVYLQKENIIDESGMPKERFSAEFPKEGPSILRIQQVVRGDSAAYFCASSPPGTSGNEQFFGPGTRLTVL.

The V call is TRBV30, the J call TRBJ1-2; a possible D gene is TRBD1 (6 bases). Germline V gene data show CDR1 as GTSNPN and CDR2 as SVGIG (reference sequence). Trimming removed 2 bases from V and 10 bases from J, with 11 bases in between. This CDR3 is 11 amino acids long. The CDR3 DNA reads TGTGCCTGGAGTCAGGCAGGGGTCTACACCTTC. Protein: CAWSQAGVYTF.

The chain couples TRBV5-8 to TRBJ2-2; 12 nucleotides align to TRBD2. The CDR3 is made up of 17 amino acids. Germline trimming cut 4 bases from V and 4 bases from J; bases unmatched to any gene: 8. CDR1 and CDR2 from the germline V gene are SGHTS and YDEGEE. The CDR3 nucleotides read TGTGCCAGCAGCCGGCGACTAGCGGGAGAACTCACCGGGGAGCTGTTTTTT. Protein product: CASSRRLAGELTGELFF.

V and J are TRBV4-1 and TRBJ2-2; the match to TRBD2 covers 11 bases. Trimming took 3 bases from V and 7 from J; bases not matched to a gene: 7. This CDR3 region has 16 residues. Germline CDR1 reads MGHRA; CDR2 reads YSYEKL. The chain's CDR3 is CASSQDPGTSGGELFF. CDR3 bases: TGCGCCAGCAGCCAGGATCCCGGGACTAGCGGCGGGGAGCTGTTTTTT.

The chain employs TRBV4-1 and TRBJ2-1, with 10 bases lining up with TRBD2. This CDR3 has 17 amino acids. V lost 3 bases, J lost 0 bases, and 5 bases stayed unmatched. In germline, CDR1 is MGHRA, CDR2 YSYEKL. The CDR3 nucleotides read TGCGCCAGCAGCCAGAGTAGCGGGAGGAGCTCCTACAATGAGCAGTTCTTC. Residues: CASSQSSGRSSYNEQFF.

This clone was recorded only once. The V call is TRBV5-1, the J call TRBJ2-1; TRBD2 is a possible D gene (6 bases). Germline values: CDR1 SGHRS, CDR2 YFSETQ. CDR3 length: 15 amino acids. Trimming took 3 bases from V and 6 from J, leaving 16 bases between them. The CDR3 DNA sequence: TGCGCCAGCAGCTCCCGCGGGGCGGGAATCAATGAGCAGTTCTTC. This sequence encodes CASSSRGAGINEQFF. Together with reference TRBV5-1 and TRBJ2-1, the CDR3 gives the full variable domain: KAGVTQTPRYLIKTRGQQVTLSCSPISGHRSVSWYQQTPGQGLQFLFEYFSETQRNKGNFPGRFSGRQFSNSRSEMNVSTLELGDSALYLCASSSRGAGINEQFFGPGTRLTVL.

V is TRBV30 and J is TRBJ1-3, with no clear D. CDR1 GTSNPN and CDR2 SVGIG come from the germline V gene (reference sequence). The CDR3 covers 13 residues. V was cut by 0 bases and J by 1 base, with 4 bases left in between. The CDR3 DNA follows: TGTGCCTGGAGTGTACAGTCTGGAAACACCATATATTTT. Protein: CAWSVQSGNTIYF.

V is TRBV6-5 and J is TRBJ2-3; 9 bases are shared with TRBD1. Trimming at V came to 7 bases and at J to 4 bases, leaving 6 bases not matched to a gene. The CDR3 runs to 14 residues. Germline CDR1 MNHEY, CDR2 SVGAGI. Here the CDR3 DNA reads TGTGCCAGCAAGCCGGGACAGGGAGCAGATACGCAGTATTTT. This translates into CASKPGQGADTQYF.

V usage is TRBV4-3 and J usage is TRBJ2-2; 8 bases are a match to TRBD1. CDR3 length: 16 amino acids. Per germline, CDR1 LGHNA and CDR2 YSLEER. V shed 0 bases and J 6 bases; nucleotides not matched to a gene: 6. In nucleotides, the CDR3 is TGCGCCAGCAGCCAAGATTTGGCAGGGGGCGCCGGGGAGCTGTTTTTT. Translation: CASSQDLAGGAGELFF.

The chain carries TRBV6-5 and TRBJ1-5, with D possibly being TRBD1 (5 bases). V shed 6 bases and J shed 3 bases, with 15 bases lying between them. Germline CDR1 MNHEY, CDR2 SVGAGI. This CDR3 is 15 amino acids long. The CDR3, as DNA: TGTGCCAGCAGACCCCTGGACACGCACAATCAGCCCCAGCATTTT. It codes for CASRPLDTHNQPQHF.